What follows are 19 T cell receptor beta chains derived from one specimen sequenced in a study of T cell responses to AZD1222 COVID-19 vaccine. TCRdb keeps only in-frame clones here, not all; method: immunoSEQ multiplex PCR. The data contain around 99,000 clones, just over 90% of them singletons. Sequences were derived from peripheral blood, sampled 28 days after the second AZD1222 dose. The receptors here all came from an adult who received the AZD1222 COVID-19 vaccine.

V gene TRBV5-1 combines with J gene TRBJ1-1, with 7 bases identical to TRBD1. The germline CDR1 and CDR2 sequences are SGHRS and YFSETQ. Trimming removed 3 bases from V and 1 base from J; junction bases left unmatched: 3. This CDR3 is built from 14 residues. Here the CDR3 reads CASSSGQENTEAFF. The DNA of the CDR3 is TGCGCCAGCAGCTCAGGACAGGAGAACACTGAAGCTTTCTTT.

The rearrangement links TRBV20-1 to TRBJ2-1, with 11 bases matching TRBD2. V dropped 3 bases and J dropped 2; count of bases not matched to a gene: 3. The germline V gene encodes CDR1 DFQATT and CDR2 SNEGSKA (reference sequence). This CDR3 region has 15 residues. CDR3 nucleotide sequence: TGCAGTGCTAGTAGCGGGAGGGGCACCTACAATGAGCAGTTCTTC. This translates into CSASSGRGTYNEQFF.

This chain links TRBV11-2 with TRBJ2-3; D not resolved. V was trimmed by 1 base and J by 9 bases, leaving 11 bases between them. The CDR3 runs to 13 residues. Germline assignment: CDR1 SGHAT and CDR2 FQNNGV. CDR3 DNA sequence: TGTGCCAGCAGCTTAGTGTTCAGTGGCACGCAGTATTTT. Translation: CASSLVFSGTQYF.

The V gene is TRBV4-1, the J gene TRBJ1-1; D unclear. The V end was cut by 0 bases, the J end by 8 bases, with 10 bases between. This CDR3 has 13 residues. Germline V gives CDR1 MGHRA, CDR2 YSYEKL. CDR3 sequence: CASSQEFSREAFF. Here the CDR3 DNA reads TGCGCCAGCAGCCAAGAATTTTCTAGGGAAGCTTTCTTT.

The chain has TRBV19 and TRBJ1-5; D call uncertain. The germline V gene has CDR1 LNHDA and CDR2 SQIVND (reference sequence). The germline V and J ends were trimmed by 1 base and 3 bases, with 10 bases remaining between them. The CDR3 runs 15 residues. CDR3: CASSIGGTVNQPQHF. Here the CDR3 DNA reads TGTGCCAGTAGTATAGGAGGAACAGTCAATCAGCCCCAGCATTTT. Variable domain in full (rest from reference TRBV19 and TRBJ1-5): DGGITQSPKYLFRKEGQNVTLSCEQNLNHDAMYWYRQDPGQGLRLIYYSQIVNDFQKGDIAEGYSVSREKKESFPLTVTSAQKNPTAFYLCASSIGGTVNQPQHFGDGTRLSIL.

This chain links TRBV18 with TRBJ2-5; 9 bases map to TRBD2. This CDR3 comprises 15 residues. Germline CDR1 is KGHSH and CDR2 is LQKENI. The V gene end was trimmed by 4 bases and the J gene end by 5 bases; junction bases not matched to a gene: 8. CDR3 bases: TGTGCCAGCTCACAGTTAGCGGGAGCGGATGAGACCCAGTACTTC. This encodes CASSQLAGADETQYF.

The gene calls are TRBV5-1 and TRBJ1-2, with D possibly being TRBD1 (5 bases). CDR1 is SGHRS, CDR2 YFSETQ, per germline. V lost 1 base to trimming and J lost 6 bases, with 16 bases between them. This CDR3 spans 15 amino acids. CDR3 coding DNA: TGCGCCAGCAGCTTGTTTCTCGGGTCAGGGAATGGCTACACCTTC. Protein: CASSLFLGSGNGYTF.

V usage is TRBV24-1 and J usage is TRBJ1-5; no clear D gene. This CDR3 comprises 17 residues. The germline gives CDR1 KGHDR, CDR2 SFDVKD. V was cut by 4 bases and J by 3 bases, with 18 bases left in between. As DNA, the CDR3 is TGTGCCACCAGTGAGCTGGCCGGATCACAAAACAATCAGCCCCAGCATTTT. It yields the protein CATSELAGSQNNQPQHF.

This chain connects TRBV6-1 to TRBJ1-1; D gene uncertain. Germline CDR1 reads MNHNS; CDR2 reads SASEGT. The length of the CDR3 is 10 residues. V lost 3 bases, J lost 6 bases, and 2 bases lay in between. The CDR3, as DNA: TGTGCCAGCAGTGACGCTGAAGCTTTCTTT. Protein: CASSDAEAFF.

By frequency in the sample, this clone is medium-sized. The gene calls are TRBV7-2 and TRBJ2-6; 8 positions agree with TRBD1. The CDR3 extends over 18 amino acids. V lost 5 bases and J lost 4; bases outside the gene matches: 13. Per germline, CDR1 SGHTA and CDR2 FQGNSA. The CDR3 region is CASSPGRGQASGANVLTF. As DNA, the CDR3 is TGTGCCAGCAGCCCTGGCCGGGGACAGGCCTCCGGGGCCAACGTCCTGACTTTC. The variable domain in full, completed from reference TRBV7-2 and TRBJ2-6, reads GAGVSQSPSNKVTEKGKDVELRCDPISGHTALYWYRQSLGQGLEFLIYFQGNSAPDKSGLPSDRFSAERTGGSVSTLTIQRTQQEDSAVYLCASSPGRGQASGANVLTFGAGSRLTVL.

V gene TRBV2 combines with J gene TRBJ2-7; D is ambiguous. CDR1 is SNHLY, CDR2 FYNNEI, per germline. V gave up 2 bases and J gave up 1 base, with 3 bases separating them. This CDR3 region has 12 residues. In DNA form, the CDR3 reads TGTGCCAGCAGTGAAATATCCTACGAGCAGTACTTC. Translated, it gives CASSEISYEQYF.

This clone was observed a single time. The chain employs TRBV20-1 and TRBJ2-7; D is undetermined. Germline assignment: CDR1 DFQATT and CDR2 SNEGSKA (reference sequence). V lost 4 bases, J lost 1 base, and 11 bases lay in between. This CDR3 is built from 13 residues. As DNA, the CDR3 is TGCAGTGCTATTGAGGAAGTATCCTACGAGCAGTACTTC. Protein sequence: CSAIEEVSYEQYF.

The V gene is TRBV21-1, the J gene TRBJ2-7. TRBV21-1 is tagged as a pseudogene. The CDR3 is 14 residues long. This CDR3 is CASSKEGLPDEQYF. CDR3 nucleotides: TGTGCCAGCAGCAAAGAGGGTCTTCCGGACGAGCAGTACTTC.

The rearrangement uses TRBV4-1 and TRBJ2-5; 11 bases align to TRBD2. The CDR3 is 15 residues long. Germline V gives CDR1 MGHRA, CDR2 YSYEKL. The J segment lost 5 bases and the V segment lost 4 bases, leaving 6 bases of the junction unmatched. The CDR3 region has the DNA TGCGCCAGCAGCCCAATACTAGCGGGAGTCGAGACCCAGTACTTC. This codes for CASSPILAGVETQYF.

The rearrangement links TRBV15 to TRBJ2-7, with 9 positions matching TRBD1. The CDR3 length is 14 residues. Looked up from germline, CDR1 is LNHNV and CDR2 is YYDKDF (reference sequence). With 4 bases clipped from V and 6 bases from J, the junction kept 7 bases outside the gene matches. The CDR3 nucleotides are TGTGCCACCAGCAAAGGACAGGGGTTCGGCGAGCAGTACTTC. It is translated as CATSKGQGFGEQYF.

The chain carries TRBV28 and TRBJ1-1; unclear D gene. Trimming pared 1 base from V and 0 bases from J, leaving 6 bases between. This CDR3 has 14 amino acids. Germline CDR1 MDHEN, CDR2 SYDVKM. The CDR3 bases are TGTGCCAGCAGTTTATATGGGTTGAACACTGAAGCTTTCTTT. This encodes CASSLYGLNTEAFF.

This chain links TRBV6-5 with TRBJ2-3; no clear D gene. Germline lookup yields CDR1 MNHEY and CDR2 SVGAGI. With 6 bases removed from V and 5 bases from J, the gap between germline ends came to 12 bases. This CDR3 contains 13 residues. CDR3 coding DNA: TGTGCCAGCAGGGCGACTGGGGAAGATACGCAGTATTTT. Its translation: CASRATGEDTQYF.

This clone was seen a single time. The gene calls are TRBV27 and TRBJ2-6; 7 nucleotides agree with TRBD1. This CDR3 is built from 16 residues. Per the germline V gene, CDR1 is MNHEY and CDR2 is SMNVEV (reference sequence). V shed 5 bases and J 6 bases; nucleotides not matched to a gene: 10. CDR3: CASSLLSGTVANVLTF. CDR3 nucleotide sequence: TGTGCCAGCAGTCTCCTCTCCGGGACAGTGGCCAACGTCCTGACTTTC.

This chain connects TRBV5-4 to TRBJ2-7; D call uncertain. Trimming took 0 bases from V and 10 from J, leaving 23 bases between them. The CDR3 extends over 16 amino acids. The germline V gene encodes CDR1 SGHNT and CDR2 YYREEE (reference sequence). The CDR3 protein is CASSLAGLGSLTEQYF. In DNA form, the CDR3 reads TGTGCCAGCAGCTTGGCCGGGTTGGGTTCCCTTACGGAACAGTACTTC.